Listed below are T cell receptor beta chains from one sample, sequenced in a study of T-cell memory formation after mild COVID-19. TCRdb re-derived calls from the 5' RACE reads in MiXCR, one entry per CDR3 protein. The repertoire holds 200,000 to 300,000 distinct CDR3 sequences, with more than 8% as singletons. Source material: PBMCs or a T cell subset sorted from them (not recorded which). These receptors all come from a man aged 18 to 29 who had mild COVID-19 (a few samples of this study predate the infection). Cell type and time point are not known. CDR3s include the opening cysteine and the closing phenylalanine or tryptophan.

V gene: TRBV7-9
J gene: TRBJ2-2
CDR3 protein: CASSLAPGLGGELFF

V gene: TRBV27
J gene: TRBJ2-5
CDR3 protein: CASSLSYQETQYF

V gene: TRBV24-1
J gene: TRBJ1-2
CDR3 protein: CATSDEVQNYGYTF

V gene: TRBV7-3
J gene: TRBJ2-7
CDR3 protein: CASSAGHTYEQYF

V gene: TRBV11-2
J gene: TRBJ1-2
CDR3 protein: CASSLVVRGNYGYTF

V gene: TRBV6-5
J gene: TRBJ2-7
CDR3 protein: CASSYSQGPYEQYF

V gene: TRBV4-1
J gene: TRBJ2-5
CDR3 protein: CASSQDPLIQETQYF

V gene: TRBV5-1
J gene: TRBJ1-4
CDR3 protein: CASSSLTGNEKLFF

V gene: TRBV6-6
J gene: TRBJ1-1
CDR3 protein: CASTFPPGSMTEAFF

V gene: TRBV30
J gene: TRBJ2-1
CDR3 protein: CAWSVSSGRNEQFF

V gene: TRBV4-1
J gene: TRBJ1-4
CDR3 protein: CASSLGVAEGEKLFF

V gene: TRBV12-3/TRBV12-4
J gene: TRBJ2-5
CDR3 protein: CASSFEQAKETQYF

V gene: TRBV10-2
J gene: TRBJ2-5
CDR3 protein: CASMSGQETQYF

V gene: TRBV5-1
J gene: TRBJ2-1
CDR3 protein: CASSSDPTSSYNEQFF

V gene: TRBV4-1
J gene: TRBJ1-2
CDR3 protein: CASSHPEGTDFYGYTF

V gene: TRBV6-6
J gene: TRBJ1-2
CDR3 protein: CAISGSVDFYGYTF

V gene: TRBV29-1
J gene: TRBJ2-2
CDR3 protein: CSVDPTNTGELFF

V gene: TRBV27
J gene: TRBJ2-7
CDR3 protein: CASSNRGAARTYEQYF

V gene: TRBV7-2
J gene: TRBJ2-1
CDR3 protein: CASSLAGLAGSINEQFF

V gene: TRBV5-1
J gene: TRBJ1-4
CDR3 protein: CASSLVVRGGPNEKLFF

V gene: TRBV7-2
J gene: TRBJ1-1
CDR3 protein: CASSRVGSEAFF

V gene: TRBV2
J gene: TRBJ2-3
CDR3 protein: CASSGLSWRRTDTQYF

V gene: TRBV6-6
J gene: TRBJ2-3
CDR3 protein: CASSYGRTDTQYF

V gene: TRBV7-2
J gene: TRBJ1-6
CDR3 protein: CASSRSIGDGSPLHF

V gene: TRBV10-3
J gene: TRBJ1-1
CDR3 protein: CAIRGTPNTEAFF

V gene: TRBV10-2
J gene: TRBJ1-1
CDR3 protein: CASRQQGASTEAFF

V gene: TRBV20-1
J gene: TRBJ2-3
CDR3 protein: CSAGPADTQYF

V gene: TRBV7-6
J gene: TRBJ2-5
CDR3 protein: CASSYQRARTLGETQYF

V gene: TRBV7-2
J gene: TRBJ2-5
CDR3 protein: CASSLDFQAQYF

V gene: TRBV3-1
J gene: TRBJ2-1
CDR3 protein: CASSQELAGYNEQFF

V gene: TRBV5-1
J gene: TRBJ2-5
CDR3 protein: CASSARTSLQTQYF

V gene: TRBV9
J gene: TRBJ1-2
CDR3 protein: CASSVARTGRDGYTF

V gene: TRBV6-2/TRBV6-3
J gene: TRBJ1-1
CDR3 protein: CASRRDRRNTEAFF

V gene: TRBV7-2
J gene: TRBJ2-5
CDR3 protein: CASSPILGGLKTQYF

V gene: TRBV18
J gene: TRBJ1-1
CDR3 protein: CASSPWGALNTEAFF

V gene: TRBV2
J gene: TRBJ1-2
CDR3 protein: CASSADGQGYGYTF

V gene: TRBV6-5
J gene: TRBJ2-1
CDR3 protein: CASSYIQGNEQFF

V gene: TRBV5-1
J gene: TRBJ2-3
CDR3 protein: CASSPHSEGDTQYF